Sequencing of this T cell receptor (beta chain) was carried out in a study of CD8+ T cells in alopecia areata. Treatment of the sample: oral pan-JAK inhibitor, 5-10 mg twice daily. Patients with alopecia areata provided lesional scalp punch biopsies as well as peripheral blood. Details on this clone: The antigen is undetermined.

As the sequencing template, cDNA was produced by extracting RNA and reverse transcribing it. The repertoire was sequenced with immunoSEQ multiplex PCR; TCRdb's copy has only in-frame clones and lacks some. There are about 180,000 clones in the sample; less than 75% occur only once, and 16% lies in the top ten. The CDR3 sequence is 12 residues long. In germline, CDR1 is SNHLY, CDR2 FYNNEI. Trimming removed 6 bases at V and 5 bases at J, with 10 bases between. Findings and limits, study-wide: Throughout tofacitinib, many expanded lesional clones continued to persist in scalp and blood.

The gene calls are TRBV2 and TRBJ1-2; no clear D gene. The origin of this receptor is a human donor with alopecia areata. The source material was CD4+ T cells sorted from blood, sampled at approximately week 61, from a patient treated with tofacitinib. The CDR3 reads CASRQNPYGYTF. CDR3 sequence (DNA): TGTGCCAGCAGACAAAACCCGTATGGCTACACCTTC.